The 22 T cell receptor beta chains listed next were all sequenced from one sample in a study of cytomegalovirus exposure and HLA in healthy donors. Vbeta (60) and Jbeta (13) primers were used in the PCR. This table comes from immunoSEQ multiplex PCR, and its TCRdb copy is limited to in-frame clones, with some not included. Of 130,000 or so clones listed, roughly 80% are singletons. Input material: PBMCs. The source is a man younger than 45 in good health and CMV-seronegative.

The chain uses TRBV2 and TRBJ2-1; 7 nucleotides align to TRBD1. The CDR3 covers 15 residues. Germline CDR1 SNHLY, CDR2 FYNNEI. The junction had 6 bases not matched to a gene; V was cut back by 4 bases and J by 3 bases. CDR3: CASSGVQGIYNEQFF. CDR3 sequence (DNA): TGTGCCAGCAGTGGGGTACAGGGGATCTACAATGAGCAGTTCTTC. Combining the CDR3 with reference TRBV2 and TRBJ2-1 gives the whole variable domain EPEVTQTPSHQVTQMGQEVILRCVPISNHLYFYWYRQILGQKVEFLVSFYNNEISEKSEIFDDQFSVERPDGSNFTLKIRSTKLEDSAMYFCASSGVQGIYNEQFFGPGTRLTVL.

The chain joins TRBV7-3 to TRBJ1-1; D is unclear. There are 14 residues in the CDR3. CDR1 is SGHTA, CDR2 FQGTGA, per germline. Deletions cut 1 base from V and 3 bases from J, with 9 bases between. The CDR3: CASSLSGKDTEAFF. Here the CDR3 DNA reads TGTGCCAGCAGCTTAAGCGGGAAGGACACTGAAGCTTTCTTT.

The sample holds one count of this clone. The rearrangement joins TRBV18 to TRBJ2-7; 13 positions agree with TRBD2. The CDR3 is 16 amino acids. Trimming took 6 bases from V and 1 from J; bases not matched to a gene: 6. Germline lookup yields CDR1 KGHSH and CDR2 LQKENI. The CDR3 DNA reads TGTGCCAGCTCGCCTCGACTAGCGGGGGGTTCCTACGAGCAGTACTTC. Translation: CASSPRLAGGSYEQYF.

The chain uses TRBV28 and TRBJ2-7; TRBD1 might be the D (5 bases). Deletions cut 2 bases from V and 0 bases from J, with 14 bases between. Germline assignment: CDR1 MDHEN and CDR2 SYDVKM. This CDR3 is 16 amino acids long. Here the CDR3 reads CASSLISGGASYEQYF. Here the CDR3 DNA reads TGTGCCAGCAGTTTAATATCAGGTGGGGCCTCCTACGAGCAGTACTTC.

This clone was picked up a small number of times. This chain connects TRBV5-6 to TRBJ1-5; the D gene is possibly TRBD1 (6 bases). This CDR3 comprises 15 residues. Trimming cost V 0 bases and J 2 bases, with 9 bases left between them. Germline-derived CDR1 and CDR2 are SGHDT and YYEEEE. In DNA, the CDR3 is TGTGCCAGCAGCTTGGGGGCAGGGGGCAATCAGCCCCAGCATTTT. The encoded protein is CASSLGAGGNQPQHF.

The chain joins TRBV5-1 to TRBJ1-3; D is unresolved. Trimming pared 6 bases from V and 4 bases from J, leaving 14 bases between. The CDR3 extends over 14 amino acids. Germline V gene sequence: CDR1 SGHRS, CDR2 YFSETQ. CDR3 in amino acids: CASMAGIFGNTIYF. The CDR3 nucleotides read TGCGCCAGCATGGCAGGCATCTTCGGAAACACCATATATTTT.

The chain combines TRBV6-1 with TRBJ2-7; 7 bases are a match to TRBD2. The CDR3 has 16 amino acids. The trim removed 4 bases at V and 4 bases at J, leaving 13 bases unmatched. Germline CDR1 reads MNHNS; CDR2 reads SASEGT. CDR3 amino acids: CASSGIGGGSRYEQYF. DNA of the CDR3: TGTGCCAGCAGTGGAATTGGGGGAGGGTCCAGGTACGAGCAGTACTTC.

The chain combines TRBV9 with TRBJ1-1, with D unclear. Germline CDR1 reads SGDLS; CDR2 reads YYNGEE. V lost 3 bases to trimming and J lost 0 bases, with 9 bases between them. The CDR3 contains 14 residues. The CDR3 protein is CASSAADMNTEAFF. Here the CDR3 DNA reads TGTGCCAGCAGCGCCGCAGATATGAACACTGAAGCTTTCTTT.

J is TRBJ2-2 and V is TRBV5-1; possibly TRBD1 for D (5 bases). CDR3 length: 13 amino acids. V was shortened by 4 bases and J by 8 bases, with 12 bases between the two germline ends. From germline, CDR1 is SGHRS and CDR2 YFSETQ. The CDR3 DNA reads as TGCGCCAGCAGCCCCAGGGATGTGGGGGAGCTGTTTTTT. Protein product: CASSPRDVGELFF.

This clone turned up a few times. The V call is TRBV7-9, the J call TRBJ1-6; 7 bases are a match to TRBD1. V was clipped by 3 bases and J by 7 bases; unmatched bases: 6. This CDR3 has 15 residues. Germline V gene lookup returns CDR1 SEHNR and CDR2 FQNEAQ (reference sequence). The DNA for the CDR3 is TGTGCCAGCAGCTTTACCGGGACAGCCAATTCACCCCTCCACTTT. Protein product: CASSFTGTANSPLHF.

This sequence joins TRBV5-6 and TRBJ2-5, with D possibly TRBD1 on 6 matching bases. CDR3 size: 12 residues. Between the trimmed V and J ends, which lost 5 bases and 5 bases, there was a span of 10 bases. Per germline, CDR1 SGHDT and CDR2 YYEEEE. The CDR3 region is CASSDRRETQYF. The CDR3 coding sequence is TGTGCCAGCAGTGACAGGAGGGAGACCCAGTACTTC.

The chain is built from TRBV7-9 and TRBJ2-7, with TRBD2 identical over 7 bases. Germline CDR1 is SEHNR and CDR2 is FQNEAQ (reference sequence). This CDR3 is 13 amino acids long. V shed 2 bases, J shed 6 bases, and the junction held 4 bases outside the gene matches. CDR3 in DNA: TGTGCCAGCAGCTTAATCAGGGAGGGCGAGCAGTACTTC. It specifies CASSLIREGEQYF.

Written as DNA, the CDR3 is TGTGCCAGCAGCCTATTAGGGACAGCATCCCTTACAACTAATGAAAAACTGTTTTTT. Its protein is CASSLLGTASLTTNEKLFF. The chain carries TRBV7-2 and TRBJ1-4, with TRBD1 matching over 7 bases. Germline V gives CDR1 SGHTA, CDR2 FQGNSA. V was pared by 5 bases and J by 0 bases, with 15 bases of the junction left unmatched. The CDR3 has 19 residues.

The CDR3 sequence: CASSPGGQGVNSYNEQFF. The CDR3 nucleotides read TGTGCCAGCAGCCCGGGAGGACAGGGCGTAAACTCCTACAATGAGCAGTTCTTC. The rearrangement uses TRBV5-4 and TRBJ2-1, with D perhaps matching TRBD1 (8 bases). Germline-derived CDR1 and CDR2 are SGHNT and YYREEE (reference sequence). Between the trimmed V and J ends, which lost 4 bases and 0 bases, there was a span of 20 bases. This CDR3 comprises 18 residues. Complete variable domain (other parts from reference TRBV5-4 and TRBJ2-1): ETGVTQSPTHLIKTRGQQVTLRCSSQSGHNTVSWYQQALGQGPQFIFQYYREEENGRGNFPPRFSGLQFPNYSSELNVNALELDDSALYLCASSPGGQGVNSYNEQFFGPGTRLTVL.

The CDR3 DNA reads TGTGCCAGCTTGGAGTCTAGCACAGATACGCAGTATTTT. This sequence encodes CASLESSTDTQYF. V is TRBV9 and J is TRBJ2-3, with D unresolved. V shed 7 bases and J shed 0 bases, with 9 bases lying between them. CDR3 length: 13 amino acids. CDR1 is SGDLS, CDR2 YYNGEE, per germline.

The chain combines TRBV7-9 with TRBJ2-7; 7 nucleotides agree with TRBD2. Germline loops: CDR1 SEHNR, CDR2 FQNEAQ (reference sequence). The CDR3 spans 15 residues. V was clipped by 3 bases and J by 7 bases; unmatched bases: 12. The CDR3, as DNA: TGTGCCAGCAGCTTTCGAGCTAGCGGTACTACGGAGCAGTACTTC. Its protein is CASSFRASGTTEQYF.

The chain recombines TRBV5-1 with TRBJ2-3; a possible D gene is TRBD1 (6 bases). CDR3 length: 14 residues. Germline CDR1 SGHRS, CDR2 YFSETQ. The V gene lost 0 bases and the J gene lost 2 bases, with 7 bases spanning the gap. The CDR3 DNA reads as TGCGCCAGCAGCTTGGCAGGGGCCACAGATACGCAGTATTTT. The encoded protein is CASSLAGATDTQYF.

J is TRBJ2-3 and V is TRBV10-3; 8 bases are shared with TRBD1. This CDR3 has 16 amino acids. The J segment lost 1 base and the V segment lost 5 bases, leaving 8 bases of the junction unmatched. CDR1 and CDR2 (germline): ENHRY, SYGVKD. The CDR3 protein is CAISSLQGVGTDTQYF. DNA of the CDR3: TGTGCCATCAGTTCCCTACAGGGGGTGGGCACAGATACGCAGTATTTT.

The rearrangement joins TRBV30 to TRBJ2-6; D unresolved. The CDR3 runs 13 residues. The germline V gene encodes CDR1 GTSNPN and CDR2 SVGIG (reference sequence). Trimming cost V 4 bases and J 4 bases, with 8 bases left between them. This CDR3 is CAWTLLGANVLTF. As DNA, the CDR3 is TGTGCCTGGACCTTGTTAGGGGCCAACGTCCTGACTTTC. Full variable domain (rest looked up from reference TRBV30 and TRBJ2-6): SQTIHQWPATLVQPVGSPLSLECTVEGTSNPNLYWYRQAAGRGLQLLFYSVGIGQISSEVPQNLSASRPQDRQFILSSKKLLLSDSGFYLCAWTLLGANVLTFGAGSRLTVL.

About this clone: The sample contains more than one DNA sequence encoding this CDR3. The CDR3 DNA reads TGTGCCAGCAGTTTGGGACAGAACACTGAAGCTTTCTTT. Translating it yields CASSLGQNTEAFF. V and J are TRBV6-5 and TRBJ1-1; TRBD1 is a possible D gene (6 bases). V lost 4 bases and J 1 base, leaving 7 bases between the germline ends. Germline CDR1 reads MNHEY; CDR2 reads SVGAGI. CDR3 length: 13 amino acids.

V gene TRBV5-4 combines with J gene TRBJ2-5, with 7 bases that match TRBD1. V lost 2 bases and J lost 0; bases outside the gene matches: 1. CDR1 and CDR2 (germline): SGHNT, YYREEE (reference sequence). This CDR3 spans 14 amino acids. The CDR3 here is CASSLQGYQETQYF. CDR3 bases: TGTGCCAGCAGCTTACAGGGGTACCAAGAGACCCAGTACTTC.

The chain joins TRBV10-3 to TRBJ2-1; TRBD2 matches at 8 bases. The CDR3 is made up of 15 amino acids. The germline gives CDR1 ENHRY, CDR2 SYGVKD. The J segment lost 7 bases and the V segment lost 4 bases, leaving 9 bases of the junction unmatched. CDR3 coding DNA: TGTGCCATCAGTGGAAGGAACGGGGGGGCTAATGAGCAGTTCTTC. This gives the protein CAISGRNGGANEQFF.